This record looks at one TCR beta chain sequence and its context. The target antigen is unknown. Mismatch with germline at one junction end may stem from a read error. Looked up from germline, CDR1 is KGHDR and CDR2 is SFDVKD. This CDR3 has 14 residues. The data originate from a study of type 1 regulatory T cells. Study-level information: T-allo10 is a Tr1-enriched, alloantigen-specific CD4 T cell product made in vitro. Study-wide findings and caveats: Compared with non-type 1 regulatory T cells, type 1 regulatory T cells showed a more restricted TCR repertoire.

TCRdb passed the reads through MiXCR, listing each CDR3 protein once. The profile shows approximately 77,000 distinct CDR3 sequences, less than 25% of them singletons. The sample was cultured type 1 regulatory T (Tr1) cells, either the whole culture or a sorted fraction (not recorded which). J is TRBJ2-1 and V is TRBV24-1, with D perhaps matching TRBD1 or TRBD2 (5 bases each). This TCR was sampled from a human donor in good health. CDR3 sequence: CVTSDGPGPIGQFF. For the CDR3, the DNA is TGTGTCACCAGTGATGGACCGGGGCCGATAGGGCAGTTCTTC.